The 25 T cell receptor beta chains listed next were all sequenced from one sample in a study of T cells after yellow fever vaccination. One entry per CDR3 protein, called by TCRdb with MiXCR from the 5' RACE reads. The sample yields roughly 330,000 distinct CDR3 sequences, around 6.8% seen once. This material consisted of PBMCs, taken approximately 40 days after the first yellow fever vaccination. The receptors originated from a man between 18 and 35 years old who received the YFV17D yellow fever vaccine.

The table lists this clonotype with a few counts. V usage is TRBV20-1 and J usage is TRBJ2-7, with 8 bases fitting TRBD1. Per germline, CDR1 DFQATT and CDR2 SNEGSKA (reference sequence). With 3 bases clipped from V and 0 bases from J, the junction kept 4 bases outside the gene matches. The CDR3 is 14 residues long. The CDR3 sequence: CSARTGASSYEQYF. CDR3 DNA sequence: TGCAGTGCTAGGACAGGGGCAAGCTCCTACGAGCAGTACTTC.

In DNA form, the CDR3 reads TGTGCCAGCAGCTTAAGGGGGGGGGGACTAGCCACAGATACGCAGTATTTT. Protein sequence: CASSLRGGGLATDTQYF. The chain links TRBV7-2 to TRBJ2-3; 9 bases align to TRBD2. CDR1 SGHTA and CDR2 FQGNSA come from the germline V gene. CDR3 size: 17 residues. Trimming took 2 bases from V and 2 from J; bases not matched to a gene: 8. The full variable domain, completed using reference TRBV7-2 and TRBJ2-3, is GAGVSQSPSNKVTEKGKDVELRCDPISGHTALYWYRQSLGQGLEFLIYFQGNSAPDKSGLPSDRFSAERTGGSVSTLTIQRTQQEDSAVYLCASSLRGGGLATDTQYFGPGTRLTVL.

This clonotype has more than one count but fewer than ten. The chain carries TRBV6-6 and TRBJ2-7; TRBD2 is a possible D gene (6 bases). Per germline, CDR1 MNHNY and CDR2 SVGAGI (reference sequence). The germline V and J ends were trimmed by 5 bases and 6 bases, with 8 bases remaining between them. The CDR3 is 11 residues long. As DNA, the CDR3 is TGTGCCAGCAGTCCGGGGGTCGAGCAGTACGTC. It specifies CASSPGVEQYV.

This clonotype was recorded at least ten times. V gene TRBV25-1 combines with J gene TRBJ2-2; 11 bases align to TRBD2. J lost 3 bases, V lost 3 bases, and 3 bases had no gene match. This CDR3 region has 16 residues. Germline CDR1 is MGHDK and CDR2 is SYGVNS. The chain's CDR3 is CASSDGLAGHTGELFF. The CDR3 region has the DNA TGTGCCAGCAGTGACGGACTAGCGGGCCACACCGGGGAGCTGTTTTTT.

J is TRBJ2-1 and V is TRBV11-2, with no clear D. Per germline, CDR1 SGHAT and CDR2 FQNNGV. CDR3 length: 15 amino acids. Trimming removed 1 base at V and 4 bases at J, with 11 bases between. CDR3 residues: CASSLAIEHYNEQFF. The CDR3, as DNA: TGTGCCAGCAGCTTAGCGATAGAACATTACAATGAGCAGTTCTTC.

This chain connects TRBV5-1 to TRBJ2-5; a weak D match, TRBD1 (6 bases). This CDR3 contains 15 residues. Germline lookup yields CDR1 SGHRS and CDR2 YFSETQ. Between the trimmed V and J ends, which lost 6 bases and 0 bases, there was a span of 15 bases. CDR3 DNA sequence: TGCGCCAGCAAGCAGAACAGGGAACACCAAGAGACCCAGTACTTC. Translating it yields CASKQNREHQETQYF.

The chain recombines TRBV20-1 with TRBJ1-2, with TRBD1 as a possible D gene (5 bases). The CDR3 totals 13 residues. Germline assignment: CDR1 DFQATT and CDR2 SNEGSKA (reference sequence). V was clipped by 6 bases and J by 2 bases, with 13 bases between them. CDR3 loop: CSAVHDSNYGYTF. The CDR3 coding sequence is TGCAGTGCAGTACACGACAGCAACTATGGCTACACCTTC.

This clonotype was observed a handful of times. The V call is TRBV29-1, the J call TRBJ2-7; 9 positions agree with TRBD1. The CDR3 totals 13 residues. With 5 bases clipped from V and 9 bases from J, the junction kept 11 bases outside the gene matches. Per germline, CDR1 SQVTM and CDR2 ANQGSEA. CDR3 coding DNA: TGCAGCGTTCGGGACAGGGAATTTGCGCGGCAGTACTTC. It specifies CSVRDREFARQYF.

There are a few counts of this clonotype. The chain joins TRBV9 to TRBJ2-1; 10 nucleotides agree with TRBD2. The J segment lost 6 bases and the V segment lost 4 bases, leaving 7 bases of the junction unmatched. Germline CDR1 reads SGDLS; CDR2 reads YYNGEE. The CDR3 runs 15 residues. The CDR3 loop reads CASSTGTSEPNEQFF. For the CDR3, the DNA is TGTGCCAGCAGCACCGGGACTAGCGAGCCCAATGAGCAGTTCTTC.

In this sample, this clonotype turned up a few times. J is TRBJ2-5 and V is TRBV5-1, with 11 bases identical to TRBD2. Trimming removed 4 bases from V and 5 bases from J; junction bases left unmatched: 10. CDR3 length equals 16 residues. The germline CDR1 and CDR2 sequences are SGHRS and YFSETQ. Here the CDR3 DNA reads TGCGCCAGCAGCCTCGGGACTAGCGGAGGGGTGGAGACCCAGTACTTC. This encodes CASSLGTSGGVETQYF.

The gene calls are TRBV12-3 or TRBV12-4 and TRBJ2-1; D not certain. This CDR3 is built from 14 residues. With 4 bases removed from V and 9 bases from J, the gap between germline ends came to 16 bases. CDR3 DNA: TGTGCCAGCAGTTACGGCAGTATTACGGGTGAGCAGTTCTTC. Translation gives CASSYGSITGEQFF.

This clonotype occurred a few times. Its ends do not fully match the called genes, so a read error is possible. In nucleotides, the CDR3 is TGTGCCAGCTCACCACCGAGAACGGAGAACTTC. It encodes CASSPPRTENF. The V call is TRBV18, the J call TRBJ2-7, with D unclear. Germline values: CDR1 KGHSH, CDR2 LQKENI. This CDR3 region has 11 residues.

The chain joins TRBV10-3 to TRBJ1-2; a possible D gene is TRBD1 (5 bases). CDR1 is ENHRY and CDR2 is SYGVKD in the germline V gene. The V end was cut by 4 bases, the J end by 7 bases, with 19 bases between. The CDR3 spans 15 residues. As DNA, the CDR3 is TGTGCCATCAGTGGGTCCTTCGGGCGGGGCTCTGGCTACACCTTC. Translated, it gives CAISGSFGRGSGYTF.

Many counts were recorded for this clonotype. The rearrangement uses TRBV5-6 and TRBJ2-5; no clear D. V lost 0 bases and J 5 bases, leaving 5 bases between the germline ends. Per the germline V gene, CDR1 is SGHDT and CDR2 is YYEEEE. The CDR3 length is 12 residues. The CDR3 nucleotides read TGTGCCAGCAGCTTGGAGTCGGAGACCCAGTACTTC. Translated: CASSLESETQYF. The complete variable domain, with remaining parts taken from reference TRBV5-6 and TRBJ2-5, reads DAGVTQSPTHLIKTRGQQVTLRCSPKSGHDTVSWYQQALGQGPQFIFQYYEEEERQRGNFPDRFSGHQFPNYSSELNVNALLLGDSALYLCASSLESETQYFGPGTRLLVL.

V usage is TRBV7-9 and J usage is TRBJ2-3, with D perhaps assigned TRBD1 or TRBD2 (5 bases each). Between the trimmed V and J ends, which lost 4 bases and 3 bases, there was a span of 14 bases. This CDR3 has 15 amino acids. Germline CDR1 SEHNR, CDR2 FQNEAQ (reference sequence). The CDR3: CASSSGTRRTDTQYF. CDR3 coding DNA: TGTGCCAGCAGCTCCGGGACCCGACGGACAGATACGCAGTATTTT.

The CDR3 DNA sequence: TGTGCTAGTGCCCCAGGCGGGGGGTTCGGGGCCAACGTCCTGACTTTC. It translates to CASAPGGGFGANVLTF. V is TRBV12-5 and J is TRBJ2-6; 8 bases fit TRBD2. Losses at the gene ends were 7 bases for V and 4 bases for J; bases not matched to a gene: 9. Germline CDR1 is LGHNT and CDR2 is FRNRAP. This CDR3 is built from 16 residues.

This clonotype was observed many times. The chain carries TRBV11-2 and TRBJ2-7; no firm D call. V dropped 1 base and J dropped 0 bases, with 4 bases sitting between them. Germline CDR1 and CDR2: SGHAT and FQNNGV. The CDR3 is 13 amino acids. The CDR3 protein is CASSLASSYEQYV. The CDR3 bases are TGTGCCAGCAGCTTAGCGTCCTCCTACGAGCAGTACGTC.

This clonotype was counted a few times. This chain joins TRBV5-6 and TRBJ1-2; 8 bases match TRBD1. Germline-derived CDR1 and CDR2 are SGHDT and YYEEEE. The CDR3 sequence is 13 residues long. J lost 11 bases, V lost 4 bases, and 10 bases had no gene match. CDR3 sequence: CASSPLDRGWYTF. DNA of the CDR3: TGTGCCAGCAGCCCTCTAGACAGGGGATGGTACACCTTC.

The rearrangement links TRBV6-2 or TRBV6-3 to TRBJ2-7; D is ambiguous. Trimming removed 5 bases at V and 7 bases at J, with 12 bases between. CDR1 and CDR2 (germline): MNHEY, SVGEGT. The CDR3 is made up of 12 amino acids. CDR3: CASSPLTPEQYF. DNA for the CDR3: TGTGCCAGCAGTCCCCTGACTCCTGAGCAGTACTTC.

The CDR3 coding sequence is TGCGCCAGCTACCATGGACAGGGGGCAATTTCCGAGCAGTACTTC. It encodes CASYHGQGAISEQYF. The V gene is TRBV5-1, the J gene TRBJ2-7; 11 positions agree with TRBD1. This CDR3 contains 15 residues. Germline lookup yields CDR1 SGHRS and CDR2 YFSETQ. Germline trimming cut 7 bases from V and 6 bases from J; bases unmatched to any gene: 12.

This clonotype showed up just a few times. V usage is TRBV11-2 and J usage is TRBJ2-1; D might be TRBD1 (5 bases). The CDR3 has 15 amino acids. Germline assignment: CDR1 SGHAT and CDR2 FQNNGV. V was shortened by 5 bases and J by 0 bases, with 11 bases between the two germline ends. This CDR3 reads CASSIRVSSYNEQFF. In nucleotides, the CDR3 is TGTGCCAGCAGCATCAGGGTGAGCTCCTACAATGAGCAGTTCTTC.

The chain carries TRBV5-1 and TRBJ2-5; 9 bases align to TRBD2. Germline V CDR1 and CDR2: SGHRS, YFSETQ. The CDR3 loop spans 17 amino acids. With 2 bases clipped from V and 1 base from J, the junction kept 9 bases outside the gene matches. The CDR3 is CASSFGSLAGLQETQYF. CDR3 in DNA: TGCGCCAGCAGCTTTGGATCGCTAGCGGGGCTCCAAGAGACCCAGTACTTC.

The V gene is TRBV7-6, the J gene TRBJ2-1; 8 bases are a match to TRBD1. After removal of 5 bases from V and 3 bases from J, the junction contained 12 bases not matched to a gene. The CDR3 has 17 amino acids. Germline V CDR1 and CDR2: SGHVS, FNYEAQ. The CDR3 bases are TGTGCCAGCAGCCCTTTTCCGGGACAGGCTAACTACAATGAGCAGTTCTTC. Residues: CASSPFPGQANYNEQFF.

V usage is TRBV2 and J usage is TRBJ2-2, with unresolved D. Germline CDR1 and CDR2: SNHLY and FYNNEI. Trimming removed 7 bases from V and 3 bases from J, with 6 bases in between. The CDR3 extends over 12 amino acids. The CDR3 DNA is TGTGCCAGCAATGGGGACACCGGGGAGCTGTTTTTT. Translated, it gives CASNGDTGELFF.

The CDR3 here is CASSREGRSTDTQYF. The CDR3, as DNA: TGTGCCAGCAGCCGAGAGGGGCGGTCCACAGATACGCAGTATTTT. The chain combines TRBV3-1 with TRBJ2-3, with D possibly being TRBD1 or TRBD2 (5 bases each). In germline, CDR1 is LGHDT, CDR2 YNNKEL (reference sequence). This CDR3 is 15 amino acids long. Trimming pared 4 bases from V and 2 bases from J, leaving 13 bases between.